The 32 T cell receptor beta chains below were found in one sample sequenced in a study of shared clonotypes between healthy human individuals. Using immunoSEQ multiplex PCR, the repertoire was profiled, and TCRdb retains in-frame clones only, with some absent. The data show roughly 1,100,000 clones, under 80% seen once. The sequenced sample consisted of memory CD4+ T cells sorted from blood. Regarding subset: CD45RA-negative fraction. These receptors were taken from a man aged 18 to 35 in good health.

CDR3 in DNA: TGTGCCAGCAGTTGGACAGGTTCACCCCTCCACTTT. This sequence encodes CASSWTGSPLHF. The genes are TRBV27 and TRBJ1-6; TRBD1 matches at 7 bases. This CDR3 comprises 12 residues. V lost 4 bases to trimming and J lost 9 bases; unmatched junction nucleotides: 0. CDR1 and CDR2 from the germline V gene are MNHEY and SMNVEV (reference sequence).

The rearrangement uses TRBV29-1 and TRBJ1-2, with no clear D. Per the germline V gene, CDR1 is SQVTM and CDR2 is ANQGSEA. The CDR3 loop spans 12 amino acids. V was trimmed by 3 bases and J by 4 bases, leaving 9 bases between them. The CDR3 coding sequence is TGCAGCGTTGAGTCGGACGGCTATGGCTACACCTTC. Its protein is CSVESDGYGYTF. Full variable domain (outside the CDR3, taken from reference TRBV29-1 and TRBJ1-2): SAVISQKPSRDICQRGTSLTIQCQVDSQVTMMFWYRQQPGQSLTLIATANQGSEATYESGFVIDKFPISRPNLTFSTLTVSNMSPEDSSIYLCSVESDGYGYTFGSGTRLTVV.

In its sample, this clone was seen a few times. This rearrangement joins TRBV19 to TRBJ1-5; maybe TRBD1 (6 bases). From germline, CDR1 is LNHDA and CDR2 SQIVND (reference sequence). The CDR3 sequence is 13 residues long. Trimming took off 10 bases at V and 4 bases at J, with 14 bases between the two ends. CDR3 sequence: CATGGQINQPQHF. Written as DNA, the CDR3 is TGTGCCACGGGAGGACAGATTAATCAGCCCCAGCATTTT.

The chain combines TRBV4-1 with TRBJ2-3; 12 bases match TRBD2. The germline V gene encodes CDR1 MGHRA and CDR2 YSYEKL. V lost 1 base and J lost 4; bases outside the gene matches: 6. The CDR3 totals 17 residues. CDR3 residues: CASSQGLTSGRPDTQYF. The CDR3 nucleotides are TGCGCCAGCAGCCAAGGTTTGACTAGCGGGAGACCAGATACGCAGTATTTT.

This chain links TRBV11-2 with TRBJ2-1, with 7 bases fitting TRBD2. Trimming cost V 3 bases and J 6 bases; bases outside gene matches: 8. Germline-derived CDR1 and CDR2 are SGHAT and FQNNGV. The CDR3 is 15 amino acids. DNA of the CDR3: TGTGCCAGCAGCTTGAGCGGGATAGGGTCCAATGAGCAGTTCTTC. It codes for CASSLSGIGSNEQFF.

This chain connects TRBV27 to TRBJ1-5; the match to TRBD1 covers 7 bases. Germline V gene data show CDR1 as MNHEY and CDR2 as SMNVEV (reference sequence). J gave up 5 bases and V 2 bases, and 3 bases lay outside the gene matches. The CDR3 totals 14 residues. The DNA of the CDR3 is TGTGCCAGCAGTTTACAGACAGGGTATCAGCCCCAGCATTTT. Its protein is CASSLQTGYQPQHF.

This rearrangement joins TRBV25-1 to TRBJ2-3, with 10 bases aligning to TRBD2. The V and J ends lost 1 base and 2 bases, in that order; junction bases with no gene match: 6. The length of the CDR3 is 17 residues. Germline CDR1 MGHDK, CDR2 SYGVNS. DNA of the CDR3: TGTGCCAGCAGTGAATTGATCCTAGCGGGAGCCACAGATACGCAGTATTTT. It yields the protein CASSELILAGATDTQYF.

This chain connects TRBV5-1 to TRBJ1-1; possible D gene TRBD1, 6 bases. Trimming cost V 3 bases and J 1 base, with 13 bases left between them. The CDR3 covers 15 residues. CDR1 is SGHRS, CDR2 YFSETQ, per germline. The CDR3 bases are TGCGCCAGCAGCTGGGGGGACACCAGGAACACTGAAGCTTTCTTT. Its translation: CASSWGDTRNTEAFF.

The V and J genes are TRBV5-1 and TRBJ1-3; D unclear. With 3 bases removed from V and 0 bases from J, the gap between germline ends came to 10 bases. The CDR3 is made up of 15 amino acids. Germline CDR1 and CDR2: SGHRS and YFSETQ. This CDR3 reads CASSYDGSSGNTIYF. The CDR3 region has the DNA TGCGCCAGCAGCTACGACGGTAGCTCTGGAAACACCATATATTTT.

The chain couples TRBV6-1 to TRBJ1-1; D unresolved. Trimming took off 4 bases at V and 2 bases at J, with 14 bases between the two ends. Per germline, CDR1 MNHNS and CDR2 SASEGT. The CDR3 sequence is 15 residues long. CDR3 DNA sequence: TGTGCCAGCAGTGCGGTCGTAGGAGGTAACACTGAAGCTTTCTTT. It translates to CASSAVVGGNTEAFF.

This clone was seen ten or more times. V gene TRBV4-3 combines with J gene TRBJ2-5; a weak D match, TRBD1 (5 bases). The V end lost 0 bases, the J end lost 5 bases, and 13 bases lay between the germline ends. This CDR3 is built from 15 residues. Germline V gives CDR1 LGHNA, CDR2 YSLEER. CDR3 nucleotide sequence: TGCGCCAGCAGCCAAGACCATGGGGCGAGGGAGACCCAGTACTTC. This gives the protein CASSQDHGARETQYF.

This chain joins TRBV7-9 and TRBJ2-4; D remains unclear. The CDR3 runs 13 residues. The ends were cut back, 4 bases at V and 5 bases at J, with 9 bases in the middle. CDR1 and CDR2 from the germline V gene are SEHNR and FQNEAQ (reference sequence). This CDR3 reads CASSSQDQNIQYF. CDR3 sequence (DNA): TGTGCCAGCAGCTCCCAGGACCAAAACATTCAGTACTTC.

CDR3 DNA: TGCAGCGTGAAGGACAGCACCAATCAGCCCCAGCATTTT. This codes for CSVKDSTNQPQHF. This chain joins TRBV29-1 and TRBJ1-5, with D possibly TRBD1 on 6 matching bases. From germline, CDR1 is SQVTM and CDR2 ANQGSEA. The length of the CDR3 is 13 residues. Trimming stripped 6 bases from V and 3 bases from J, with 12 bases between.

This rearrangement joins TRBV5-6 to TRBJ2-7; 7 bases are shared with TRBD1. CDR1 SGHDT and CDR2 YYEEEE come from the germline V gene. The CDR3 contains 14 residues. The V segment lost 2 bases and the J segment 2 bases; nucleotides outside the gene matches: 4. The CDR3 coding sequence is TGTGCCAGCAGCTTAACAGGGGTTGCCTACGAGCAGTACTTC. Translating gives CASSLTGVAYEQYF. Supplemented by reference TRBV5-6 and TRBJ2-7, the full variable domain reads DAGVTQSPTHLIKTRGQQVTLRCSPKSGHDTVSWYQQALGQGPQFIFQYYEEEERQRGNFPDRFSGHQFPNYSSELNVNALLLGDSALYLCASSLTGVAYEQYFGPGTRLTVT.

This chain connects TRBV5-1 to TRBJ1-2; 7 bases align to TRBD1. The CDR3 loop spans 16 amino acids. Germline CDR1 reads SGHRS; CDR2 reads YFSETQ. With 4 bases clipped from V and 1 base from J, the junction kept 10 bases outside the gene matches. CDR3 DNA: TGCGCCAGCAGCACCCGACCGGGACAGTTTAACTATGGCTACACCTTC. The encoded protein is CASSTRPGQFNYGYTF.

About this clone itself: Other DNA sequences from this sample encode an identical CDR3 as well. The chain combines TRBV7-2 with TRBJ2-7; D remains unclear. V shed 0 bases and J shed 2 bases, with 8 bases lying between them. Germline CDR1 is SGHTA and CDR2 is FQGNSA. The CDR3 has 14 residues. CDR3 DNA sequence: TGTGCCAGCAGCTTAGCTAGCCCTCCCTACGAGCAGTACTTC. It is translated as CASSLASPPYEQYF.

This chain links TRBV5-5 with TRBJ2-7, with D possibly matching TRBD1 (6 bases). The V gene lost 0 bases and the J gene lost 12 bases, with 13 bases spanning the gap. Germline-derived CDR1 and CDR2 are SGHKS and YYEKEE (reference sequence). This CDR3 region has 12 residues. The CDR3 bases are TGTGCCAGCAGCTTGGGAGTTACAGGGCCGTACTTC. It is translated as CASSLGVTGPYF.

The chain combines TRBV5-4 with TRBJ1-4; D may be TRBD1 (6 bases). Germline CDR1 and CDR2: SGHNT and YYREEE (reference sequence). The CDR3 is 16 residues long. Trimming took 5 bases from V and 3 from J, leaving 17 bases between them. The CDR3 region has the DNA TGTGCCAGCAGTCGAAGGGGGGACGGGTCTAATGAAAAACTGTTTTTT. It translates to CASSRRGDGSNEKLFF.

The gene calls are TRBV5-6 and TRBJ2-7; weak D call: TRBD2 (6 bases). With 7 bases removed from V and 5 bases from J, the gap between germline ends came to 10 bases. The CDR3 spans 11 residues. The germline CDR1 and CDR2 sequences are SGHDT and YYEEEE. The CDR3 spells CASGRRDEQYF. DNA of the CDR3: TGTGCCAGCGGTAGGAGGGACGAGCAGTACTTC.

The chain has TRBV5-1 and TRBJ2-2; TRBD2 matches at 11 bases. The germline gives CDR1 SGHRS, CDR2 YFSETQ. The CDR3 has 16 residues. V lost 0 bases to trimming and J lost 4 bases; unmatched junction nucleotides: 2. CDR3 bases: TGCGCCAGCAGCTTGGCGACTAGCGGGATCACCGGGGAGCTGTTTTTT. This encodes CASSLATSGITGELFF.

The CDR3 protein is CSAIGQGGPFF. CDR3 DNA: TGCAGTGCTATAGGACAAGGGGGCCCGTTTTTT. This chain links TRBV20-1 with TRBJ1-4, with 7 bases identical to TRBD1. Looked up from germline, CDR1 is DFQATT and CDR2 is SNEGSKA (reference sequence). The CDR3 length is 11 residues. Trimming took 4 bases from V and 16 from J; bases not matched to a gene: 9.

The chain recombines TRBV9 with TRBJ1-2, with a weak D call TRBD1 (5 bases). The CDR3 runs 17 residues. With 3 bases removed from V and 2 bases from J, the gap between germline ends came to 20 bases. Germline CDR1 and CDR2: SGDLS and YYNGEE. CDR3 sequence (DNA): TGTGCCAGCAGCGCGGAGGGGTCACTCGTTACCAACTATGGCTACACCTTC. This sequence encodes CASSAEGSLVTNYGYTF.

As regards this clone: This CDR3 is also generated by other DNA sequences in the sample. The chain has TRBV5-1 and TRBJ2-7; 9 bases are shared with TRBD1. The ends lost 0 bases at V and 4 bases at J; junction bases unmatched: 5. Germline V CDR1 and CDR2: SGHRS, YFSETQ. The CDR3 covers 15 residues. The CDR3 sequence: CASSLDGQGRYEQYF. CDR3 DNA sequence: TGCGCCAGCAGCTTGGATGGACAGGGGCGGTACGAGCAGTACTTC. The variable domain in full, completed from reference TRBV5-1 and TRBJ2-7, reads KAGVTQTPRYLIKTRGQQVTLSCSPISGHRSVSWYQQTPGQGLQFLFEYFSETQRNKGNFPGRFSGRQFSNSRSEMNVSTLELGDSALYLCASSLDGQGRYEQYFGPGTRLTVT.

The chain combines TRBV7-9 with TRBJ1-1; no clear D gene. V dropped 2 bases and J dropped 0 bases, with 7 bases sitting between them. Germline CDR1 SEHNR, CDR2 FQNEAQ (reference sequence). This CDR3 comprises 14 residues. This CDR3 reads CASSLNQLNTEAFF. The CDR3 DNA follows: TGTGCCAGCAGCTTAAACCAGTTGAACACTGAAGCTTTCTTT.

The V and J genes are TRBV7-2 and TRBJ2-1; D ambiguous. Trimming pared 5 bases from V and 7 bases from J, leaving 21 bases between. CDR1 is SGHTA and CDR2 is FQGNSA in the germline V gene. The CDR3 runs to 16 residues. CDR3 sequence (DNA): TGTGCCAGCAGCCCCCAGTTCGGACCCGGGCTTAATGAGCAGTTCTTC. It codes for CASSPQFGPGLNEQFF.

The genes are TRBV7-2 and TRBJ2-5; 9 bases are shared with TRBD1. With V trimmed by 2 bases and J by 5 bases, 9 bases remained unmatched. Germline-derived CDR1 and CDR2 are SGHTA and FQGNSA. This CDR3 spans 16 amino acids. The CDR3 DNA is TGTGCCAGCAGCTTATTTGGACAGGGGCAGGGGGAGACCCAGTACTTC. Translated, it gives CASSLFGQGQGETQYF. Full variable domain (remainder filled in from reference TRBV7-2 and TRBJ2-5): GAGVSQSPSNKVTEKGKDVELRCDPISGHTALYWYRQSLGQGLEFLIYFQGNSAPDKSGLPSDRFSAERTGGSVSTLTIQRTQQEDSAVYLCASSLFGQGQGETQYFGPGTRLLVL.

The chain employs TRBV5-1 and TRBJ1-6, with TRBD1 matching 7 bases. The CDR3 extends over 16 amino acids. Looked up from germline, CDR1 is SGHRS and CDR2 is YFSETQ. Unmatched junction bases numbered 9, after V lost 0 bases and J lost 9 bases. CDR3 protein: CASSLELTGAGSPLHF. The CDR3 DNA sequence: TGCGCCAGCAGCTTGGAACTAACAGGGGCCGGTTCACCCCTCCACTTT.

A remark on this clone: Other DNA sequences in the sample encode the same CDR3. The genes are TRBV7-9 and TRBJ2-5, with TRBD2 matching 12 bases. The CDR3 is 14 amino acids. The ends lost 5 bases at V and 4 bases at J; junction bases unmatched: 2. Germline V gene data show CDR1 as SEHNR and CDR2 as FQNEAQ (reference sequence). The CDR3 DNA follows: TGTGCCAGCAGCCCGACTAGCGGGGGAGAGACCCAGTACTTC. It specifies CASSPTSGGETQYF. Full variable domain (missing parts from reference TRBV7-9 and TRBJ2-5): DTGVSQNPRHKITKRGQNVTFRCDPISEHNRLYWYRQTLGQGPEFLTYFQNEAQLEKSRLLSDRFSAERPKGSFSTLEIQRTEQGDSAMYLCASSPTSGGETQYFGPGTRLLVL.

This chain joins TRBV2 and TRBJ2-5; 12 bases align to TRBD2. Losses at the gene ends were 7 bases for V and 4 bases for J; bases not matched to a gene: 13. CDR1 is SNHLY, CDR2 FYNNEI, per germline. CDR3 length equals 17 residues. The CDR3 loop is CASNGLAGGLTSETQYF. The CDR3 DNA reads TGTGCCAGCAATGGGCTAGCGGGGGGGCTAACGTCAGAGACCCAGTACTTC.

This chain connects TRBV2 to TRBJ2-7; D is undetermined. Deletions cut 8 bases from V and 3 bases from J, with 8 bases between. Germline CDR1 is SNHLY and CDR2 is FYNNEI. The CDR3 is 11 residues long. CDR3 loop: CASGPDYEQYF. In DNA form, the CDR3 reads TGTGCCAGCGGGCCCGACTACGAGCAGTACTTC.

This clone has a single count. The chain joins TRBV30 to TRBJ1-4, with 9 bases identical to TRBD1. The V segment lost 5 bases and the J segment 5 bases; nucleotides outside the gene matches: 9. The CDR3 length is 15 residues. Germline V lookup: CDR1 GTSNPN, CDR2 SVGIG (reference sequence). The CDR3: CAWSERGQGNEKLFF. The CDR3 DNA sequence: TGTGCCTGGTCAGAGAGGGGACAGGGAAATGAAAAACTGTTTTTT.

The CDR3 region has the DNA TGTGCCAGTAGTATGAAAGCATTCAATCAGCCCCAGCATTTT. Its protein product is CASSMKAFNQPQHF. The rearrangement links TRBV19 to TRBJ1-5; the D is unclear. V was pared by 3 bases and J by 3 bases, with 9 bases between. CDR1 and CDR2 from the germline V gene are LNHDA and SQIVND (reference sequence). The CDR3 loop spans 14 amino acids.